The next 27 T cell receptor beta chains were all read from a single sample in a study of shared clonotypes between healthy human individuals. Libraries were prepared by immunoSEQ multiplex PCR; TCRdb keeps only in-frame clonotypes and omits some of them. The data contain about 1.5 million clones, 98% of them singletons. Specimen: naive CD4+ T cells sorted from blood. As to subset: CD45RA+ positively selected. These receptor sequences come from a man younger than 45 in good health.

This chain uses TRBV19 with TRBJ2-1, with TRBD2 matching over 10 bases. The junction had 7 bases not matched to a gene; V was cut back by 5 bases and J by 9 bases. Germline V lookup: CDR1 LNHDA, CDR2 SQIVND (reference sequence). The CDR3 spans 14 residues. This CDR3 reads CASSGVAGGIEQFF. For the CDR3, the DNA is TGTGCCAGTAGTGGGGTAGCGGGAGGAATTGAGCAGTTCTTC.

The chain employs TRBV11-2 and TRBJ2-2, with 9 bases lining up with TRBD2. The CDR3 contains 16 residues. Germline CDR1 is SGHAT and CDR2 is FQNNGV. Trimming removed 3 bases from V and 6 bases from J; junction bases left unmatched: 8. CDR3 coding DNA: TGTGCCAGCAGCTTGATTAGCGGGAGTTGGGCCGGGGAGCTGTTTTTT. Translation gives CASSLISGSWAGELFF.

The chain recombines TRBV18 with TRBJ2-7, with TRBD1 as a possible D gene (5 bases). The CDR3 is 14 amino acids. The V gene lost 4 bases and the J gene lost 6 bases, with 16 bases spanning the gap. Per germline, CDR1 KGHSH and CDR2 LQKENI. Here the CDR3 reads CASSLLGADSEQYF. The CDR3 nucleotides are TGTGCCAGCTCACTCTTAGGGGCAGACTCCGAGCAGTACTTC.

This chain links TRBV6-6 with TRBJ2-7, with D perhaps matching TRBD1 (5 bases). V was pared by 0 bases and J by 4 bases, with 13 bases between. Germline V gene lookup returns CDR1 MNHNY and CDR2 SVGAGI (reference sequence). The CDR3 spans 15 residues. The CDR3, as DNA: TGTGCCAGCAGTTACTCGACAGTGTCTGTGTACGAGCAGTACTTC. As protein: CASSYSTVSVYEQYF.

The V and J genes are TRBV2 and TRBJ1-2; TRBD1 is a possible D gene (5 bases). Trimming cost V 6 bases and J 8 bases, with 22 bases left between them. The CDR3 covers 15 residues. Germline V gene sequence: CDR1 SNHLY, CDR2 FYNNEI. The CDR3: CASRGWQGQKGGYTF. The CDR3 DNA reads TGTGCCAGCAGGGGATGGCAGGGCCAAAAAGGAGGCTACACCTTC.

CDR3 loop: CASSIRGAINQPQHF. The CDR3 DNA reads TGTGCCAGTAGTATCAGGGGTGCTATTAATCAGCCCCAGCATTTT. V and J are TRBV19 and TRBJ1-5; tentative D call: TRBD1 (6 bases). The CDR3 has 15 residues. Trimming took off 3 bases at V and 4 bases at J, with 13 bases between the two ends. From germline, CDR1 is LNHDA and CDR2 SQIVND (reference sequence).

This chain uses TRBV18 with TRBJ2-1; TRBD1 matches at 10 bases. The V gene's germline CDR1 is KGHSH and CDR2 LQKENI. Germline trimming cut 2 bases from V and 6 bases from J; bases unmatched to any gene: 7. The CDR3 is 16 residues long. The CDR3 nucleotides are TGTGCCAGCTCACCAAGGGGACAGGGGTGGTTCAATGAGCAGTTCTTC. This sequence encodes CASSPRGQGWFNEQFF. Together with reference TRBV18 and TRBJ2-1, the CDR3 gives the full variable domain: NAGVMQNPRHLVRRRGQEARLRCSPMKGHSHVYWYRQLPEEGLKFMVYLQKENIIDESGMPKERFSAEFPKEGPSILRIQQVVRGDSAAYFCASSPRGQGWFNEQFFGPGTRLTVL.

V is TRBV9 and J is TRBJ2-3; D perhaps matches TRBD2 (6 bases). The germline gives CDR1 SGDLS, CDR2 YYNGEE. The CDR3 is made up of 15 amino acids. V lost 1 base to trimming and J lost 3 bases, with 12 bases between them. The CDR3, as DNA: TGTGCCAGCAGCGTACGCGCGGGAACTACAGATACGCAGTATTTT. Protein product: CASSVRAGTTDTQYF. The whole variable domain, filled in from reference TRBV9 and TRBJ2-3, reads DSGVTQTPKHLITATGQRVTLRCSPRSGDLSVYWYQQSLDQGLQFLIQYYNGEERAKGNILERFSAQQFPDLHSELNLSSLELGDSALYFCASSVRAGTTDTQYFGPGTRLTVL.

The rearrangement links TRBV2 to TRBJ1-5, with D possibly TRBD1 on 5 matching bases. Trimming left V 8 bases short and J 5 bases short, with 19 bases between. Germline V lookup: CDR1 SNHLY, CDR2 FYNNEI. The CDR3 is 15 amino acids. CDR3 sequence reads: CASRVGSGRYQPQHF. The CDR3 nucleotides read TGTGCCAGCCGTGTCGGTTCAGGGCGGTATCAGCCCCAGCATTTT.

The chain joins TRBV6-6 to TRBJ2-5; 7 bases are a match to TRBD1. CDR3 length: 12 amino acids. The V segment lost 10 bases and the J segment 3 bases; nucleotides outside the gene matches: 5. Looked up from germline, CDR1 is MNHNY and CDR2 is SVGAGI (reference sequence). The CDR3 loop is CATTDRKETQYF. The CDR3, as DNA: TGTGCCACTACGGACAGGAAAGAGACCCAGTACTTC.

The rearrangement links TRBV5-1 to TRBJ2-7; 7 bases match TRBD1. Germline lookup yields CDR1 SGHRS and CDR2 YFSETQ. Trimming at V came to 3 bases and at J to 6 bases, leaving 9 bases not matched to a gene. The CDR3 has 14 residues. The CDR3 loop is CASSWGTDSLEQYF. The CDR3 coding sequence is TGCGCCAGCAGCTGGGGGACAGACTCACTCGAGCAGTACTTC.

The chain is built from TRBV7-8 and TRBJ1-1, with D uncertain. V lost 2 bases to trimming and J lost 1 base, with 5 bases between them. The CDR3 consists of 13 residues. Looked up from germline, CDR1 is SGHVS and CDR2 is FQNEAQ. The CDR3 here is CASSLKSNTEAFF. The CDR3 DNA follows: TGTGCCAGCAGCTTAAAGTCGAACACTGAAGCTTTCTTT.

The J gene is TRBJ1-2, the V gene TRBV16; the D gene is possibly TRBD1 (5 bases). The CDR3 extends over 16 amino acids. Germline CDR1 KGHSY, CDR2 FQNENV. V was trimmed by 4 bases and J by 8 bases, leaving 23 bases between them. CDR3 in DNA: TGTGCCAGCAGCCGGCCTCAACCGGCAGGGACGGTGGGCTACACCTTC. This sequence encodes CASSRPQPAGTVGYTF. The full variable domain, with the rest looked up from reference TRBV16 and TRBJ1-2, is GEEVAQTPKHLVRGEGQKAKLYCAPIKGHSYVFWYQQVLKNEFKFLISFQNENVFDETGMPKERFSAKCLPNSPCSLEIQATKLEDSAVYFCASSRPQPAGTVGYTFGSGTRLTVV.

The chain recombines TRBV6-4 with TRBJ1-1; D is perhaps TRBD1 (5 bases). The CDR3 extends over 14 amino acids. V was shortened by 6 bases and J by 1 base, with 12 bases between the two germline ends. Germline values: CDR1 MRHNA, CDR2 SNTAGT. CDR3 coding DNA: TGTGCCAGCAGGGCGCAGAGGGGGAACACTGAAGCTTTCTTT. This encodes CASRAQRGNTEAFF.

The CDR3 DNA follows: TGTGCCACGCAAGAGGGGACTGAAGCTTTCTTT. It codes for CATQEGTEAFF. V usage is TRBV6-5 and J usage is TRBJ1-1, with a weak D call TRBD1 (5 bases). The V gene's germline CDR1 is MNHEY and CDR2 SVGAGI. V lost 10 bases to trimming and J lost 5 bases, with 11 bases between them. This CDR3 spans 11 amino acids.

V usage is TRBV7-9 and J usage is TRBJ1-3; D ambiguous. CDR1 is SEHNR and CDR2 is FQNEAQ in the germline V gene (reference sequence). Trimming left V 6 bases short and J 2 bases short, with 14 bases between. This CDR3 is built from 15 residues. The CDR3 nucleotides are TGTGCCAGCAGTCAAGTGGCGGGTCCTGGAAACACCATATATTTT. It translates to CASSQVAGPGNTIYF.

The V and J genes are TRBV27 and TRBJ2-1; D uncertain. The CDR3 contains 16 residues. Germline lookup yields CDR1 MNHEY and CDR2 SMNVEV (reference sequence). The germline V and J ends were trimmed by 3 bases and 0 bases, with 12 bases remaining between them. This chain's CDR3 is CASSLMASSSYNEQFF. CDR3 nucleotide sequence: TGTGCCAGCAGTTTGATGGCGTCCAGCTCCTACAATGAGCAGTTCTTC.

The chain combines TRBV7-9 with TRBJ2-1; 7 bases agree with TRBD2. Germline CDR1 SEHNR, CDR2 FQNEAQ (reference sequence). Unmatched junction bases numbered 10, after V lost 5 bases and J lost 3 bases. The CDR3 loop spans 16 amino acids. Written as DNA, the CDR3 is TGTGCCAGCAGCCCGGGGCTAGCGGCTATCTACAATGAGCAGTTCTTC. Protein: CASSPGLAAIYNEQFF.

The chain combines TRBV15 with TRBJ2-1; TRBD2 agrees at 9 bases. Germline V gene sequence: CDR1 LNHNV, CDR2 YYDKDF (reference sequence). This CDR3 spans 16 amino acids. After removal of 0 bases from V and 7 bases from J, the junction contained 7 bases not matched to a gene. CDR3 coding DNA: TGTGCCACCAGCAGAGATCACGCGGGAGGGGAAAATGAGCAGTTCTTC. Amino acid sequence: CATSRDHAGGENEQFF.

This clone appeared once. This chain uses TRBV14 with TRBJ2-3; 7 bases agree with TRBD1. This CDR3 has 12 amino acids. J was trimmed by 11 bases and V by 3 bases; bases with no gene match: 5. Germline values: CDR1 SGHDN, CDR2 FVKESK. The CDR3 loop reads CASSQTGRKQYF. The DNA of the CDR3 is TGTGCCAGCAGCCAGACAGGGAGAAAGCAGTATTTT.

CDR3 region: CASTTSGAGIYTEAFF. CDR3 coding DNA: TGTGCCAGCACCACGTCTGGGGCAGGTATTTACACTGAAGCTTTCTTT. This chain connects TRBV25-1 to TRBJ1-1; D is possibly TRBD1 (5 bases). Trimming took off 7 bases at V and 3 bases at J, with 21 bases between the two ends. Germline CDR1 and CDR2: MGHDK and SYGVNS. The CDR3 sequence is 16 residues long.

The CDR3 loop is CAWSAMEGEKLFF. CDR3 nucleotides: TGTGCCTGGAGTGCCATGGAGGGCGAAAAACTGTTTTTT. J is TRBJ1-4 and V is TRBV30; D gene uncertain. Germline CDR1 and CDR2: GTSNPN and SVGIG (reference sequence). V was trimmed by 1 base and J by 8 bases, leaving 11 bases between them. This CDR3 has 13 residues.

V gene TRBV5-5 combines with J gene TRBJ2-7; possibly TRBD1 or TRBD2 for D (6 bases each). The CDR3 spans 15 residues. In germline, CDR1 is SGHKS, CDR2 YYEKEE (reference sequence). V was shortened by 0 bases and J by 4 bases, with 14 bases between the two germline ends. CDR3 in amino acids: CASSLEGGGHYEQYF. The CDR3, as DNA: TGTGCCAGCAGCTTGGAGGGGGGAGGACATTACGAGCAGTACTTC.

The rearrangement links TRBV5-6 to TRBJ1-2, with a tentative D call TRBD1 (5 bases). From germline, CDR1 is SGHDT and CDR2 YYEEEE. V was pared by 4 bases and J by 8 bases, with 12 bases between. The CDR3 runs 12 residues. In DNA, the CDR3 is TGTGCCAGCAGCGTCCGGGGACGGGGCTACACCTTC. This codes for CASSVRGRGYTF.

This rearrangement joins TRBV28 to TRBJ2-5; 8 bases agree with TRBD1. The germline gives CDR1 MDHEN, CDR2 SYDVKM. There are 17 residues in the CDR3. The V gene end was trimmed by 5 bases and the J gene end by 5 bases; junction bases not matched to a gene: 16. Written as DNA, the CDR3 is TGTGCCAGCAGTCCTTATAAGACAGGGGTATTATCGGAGACCCAGTACTTC. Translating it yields CASSPYKTGVLSETQYF. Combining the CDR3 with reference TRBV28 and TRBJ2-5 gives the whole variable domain DVKVTQSSRYLVKRTGEKVFLECVQDMDHENMFWYRQDPGLGLRLIYFSYDVKMKEKGDIPEGYSVSREKKERFSLILESASTNQTSMYLCASSPYKTGVLSETQYFGPGTRLLVL.

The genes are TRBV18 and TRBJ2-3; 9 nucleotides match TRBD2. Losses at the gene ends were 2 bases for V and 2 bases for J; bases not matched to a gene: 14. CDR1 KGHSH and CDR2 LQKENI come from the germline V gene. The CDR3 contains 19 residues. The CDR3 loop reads CASSPTPSVSGSPTDTQYF. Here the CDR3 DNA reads TGTGCCAGCTCACCAACACCGAGCGTTAGCGGGAGTCCCACAGATACGCAGTATTTT. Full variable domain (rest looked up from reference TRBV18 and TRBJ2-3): NAGVMQNPRHLVRRRGQEARLRCSPMKGHSHVYWYRQLPEEGLKFMVYLQKENIIDESGMPKERFSAEFPKEGPSILRIQQVVRGDSAAYFCASSPTPSVSGSPTDTQYFGPGTRLTVL.

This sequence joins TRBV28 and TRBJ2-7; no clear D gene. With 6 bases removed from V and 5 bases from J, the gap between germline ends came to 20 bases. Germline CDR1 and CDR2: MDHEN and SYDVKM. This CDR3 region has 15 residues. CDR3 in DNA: TGTGCCAGCAGCCTAGGCCCCGGCAAATCCGACGAGCAGTACTTC. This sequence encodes CASSLGPGKSDEQYF.